Below are 31 T cell receptor beta chains sequenced from a single sample in a study of CD8 T cells in ankylosing spondylitis. Study outcomes and limitations: It appeared that ankylosing spondylitis blood was characterized by a TCR beta motif of about eight highly homologous variants.

Antigen specificity for these receptors is unknown. Each CDR3 protein is one row after TCRdb ran MiXCR on the 5' RACE reads. The data show around 770,000 distinct CDR3 sequences, around 11% seen once. The sequenced material came from blood, either unsorted or a sorted T cell fraction (not recorded which). Every receptor here comes from a male donor with ankylosing spondylitis.

CDR3 in amino acids: CASSTPGTANEKLFF. CDR3 bases: TGTGCCAGCAGCACGCCAGGGACAGCTAATGAAAAACTGTTTTTT. V usage is TRBV6-1 and J usage is TRBJ1-4; 7 bases are a match to TRBD1. This CDR3 has 15 residues. Trimming at V came to 6 bases and at J to 3 bases, leaving 7 bases not matched to a gene. CDR1 is MNHNS and CDR2 is SASEGT in the germline V gene.

This clonotype was observed a few times. The gene calls are TRBV20-1 and TRBJ2-5; 9 bases are a match to TRBD2. Germline V gives CDR1 DFQATT, CDR2 SNEGSKA (reference sequence). CDR3 size: 15 residues. V dropped 5 bases and J dropped 0; count of bases not matched to a gene: 7. CDR3 nucleotide sequence: TGCAGTGCTTCCACAGCGGGGGGATACCAAGAGACCCAGTACTTC. Protein sequence: CSASTAGGYQETQYF.

This clonotype was found many times. The chain uses TRBV2 and TRBJ1-1; weak D call: TRBD1 (6 bases). V lost 5 bases, J lost 4 bases, and 11 bases lay in between. The CDR3 sequence is 13 residues long. Germline lookup yields CDR1 SNHLY and CDR2 FYNNEI. Here the CDR3 reads CASSSGVGTEAFF. The DNA for the CDR3 is TGTGCCAGCAGTTCAGGGGTGGGCACTGAAGCTTTCTTT. Together with reference TRBV2 and TRBJ1-1, the CDR3 gives the full variable domain: EPEVTQTPSHQVTQMGQEVILRCVPISNHLYFYWYRQILGQKVEFLVSFYNNEISEKSEIFDDQFSVERPDGSNFTLKIRSTKLEDSAMYFCASSSGVGTEAFFGQGTRLTVV.

This clonotype occurred many times. The V gene is TRBV7-3, the J gene TRBJ1-1; D call uncertain. Germline CDR1 is SGHTA and CDR2 is FQGTGA. The CDR3 runs to 16 residues. V was cut by 4 bases and J by 1 base, with 16 bases left in between. CDR3 amino acids: CASSSTPGQRNTEAFF. CDR3 DNA: TGTGCCAGCAGCTCCACCCCCGGGCAGAGGAACACTGAAGCTTTCTTT.

This clonotype was found many times. V is TRBV6-1 and J is TRBJ2-1; 9 bases are a match to TRBD2. J gave up 7 bases and V 3 bases, and 1 base lay outside the gene matches. Germline loops: CDR1 MNHNS, CDR2 SASEGT. This CDR3 spans 13 amino acids. CDR3 sequence: CASSEAGGNEQFF. DNA of the CDR3: TGTGCCAGCAGTGAGGCGGGAGGGAATGAGCAGTTCTTC.

This clonotype turned up a few times. V and J are TRBV12-3 or TRBV12-4 and TRBJ1-1; perhaps TRBD1 as D (5 bases). The CDR3 runs 16 residues. V lost 3 bases and J lost 0, with 14 bases in between. The CDR3 sequence: CASSLVQGPMNTEAFF. Written as DNA, the CDR3 is TGTGCCAGCAGTTTGGTCCAGGGACCTATGAACACTGAAGCTTTCTTT.

This chain uses TRBV12-3 or TRBV12-4 with TRBJ2-6; D unclear. This CDR3 is built from 15 residues. Trimming stripped 5 bases from V and 5 bases from J, with 13 bases between. The CDR3 DNA sequence: TGTGCCAGCAGTCCAGCCCCGTCCCGGGCCAACGTCCTGACTTTC. It specifies CASSPAPSRANVLTF.

This clonotype was seen only a few times. This chain joins TRBV20-1 and TRBJ2-3; possibly TRBD2 for D (6 bases). Germline CDR1 and CDR2: DFQATT and SNEGSKA (reference sequence). This CDR3 contains 15 residues. Between the trimmed V and J ends, which lost 6 bases and 2 bases, there was a span of 18 bases. CDR3 nucleotide sequence: TGCAGTGCCAATAGAGCGGGTTACGCCACAGATACGCAGTATTTT. Its translation is CSANRAGYATDTQYF.

This clonotype was counted a few times. This sequence joins TRBV10-3 and TRBJ2-2; 10 bases align to TRBD1. V gave up 4 bases and J gave up 6 bases; unmatched junction bases: 2. This CDR3 is 14 amino acids long. Looked up from germline, CDR1 is ENHRY and CDR2 is SYGVKD. The CDR3: CAISGQGAPGELFF. CDR3 DNA: TGTGCCATCAGTGGACAGGGGGCCCCCGGGGAGCTGTTTTTT.

This clonotype was found many times. The chain carries TRBV6-2 or TRBV6-3 and TRBJ2-7; 9 bases are shared with TRBD2. The germline V gene has CDR1 MNHEY and CDR2 SVGEGT. CDR3 length: 15 amino acids. V lost 1 base to trimming and J lost 2 bases; unmatched junction nucleotides: 3. The CDR3 DNA is TGTGCCAGCAGTTACTGGCGGGAGGGGACCTACGAGCAGTACTTC. Protein: CASSYWREGTYEQYF.

The table lists this clonotype with many counts. J is TRBJ1-6 and V is TRBV20-1, with D unclear. The V gene lost 3 bases and the J gene lost 7 bases, with 16 bases spanning the gap. Looked up from germline, CDR1 is DFQATT and CDR2 is SNEGSKA (reference sequence). The CDR3 is made up of 15 amino acids. CDR3: CSASSGRDRNSPLHF. The CDR3 DNA reads as TGCAGTGCTAGTTCGGGGAGGGATAGGAATTCACCCCTCCACTTT.

This clonotype was detected ten times or more. The rearrangement joins TRBV7-2 to TRBJ2-4; D is undetermined. Trimming removed 0 bases at V and 9 bases at J, with 9 bases between. The CDR3 has 13 residues. Per germline, CDR1 SGHTA and CDR2 FQGNSA. The CDR3 region has the DNA TGTGCCAGCAGCTTAGCCCTAACGCGCATTCAGTACTTC. The encoded protein is CASSLALTRIQYF.

This clonotype was seen a few times. This chain joins TRBV10-3 and TRBJ2-7; D is perhaps TRBD1 (7 bases). V was pared by 10 bases and J by 5 bases, with 15 bases between. CDR3 length: 12 residues. Germline V CDR1 and CDR2: ENHRY, SYGVKD. The CDR3: CATRARGDEQYF. CDR3 DNA: TGTGCCACCCGGGCCAGGGGGGACGAGCAGTACTTC.

This clonotype was picked up many times. The chain combines TRBV10-3 with TRBJ2-1; a weak D match, TRBD1 (6 bases). Trimming removed 10 bases from V and 5 bases from J, with 9 bases in between. This CDR3 region has 11 residues. The germline CDR1 and CDR2 sequences are ENHRY and SYGVKD. CDR3 in amino acids: CATTGNNEQFF. The DNA for the CDR3 is TGTGCCACTACAGGGAACAATGAGCAGTTCTTC.

Ten or more counts support this clonotype. V is TRBV10-3 and J is TRBJ2-7; D is unclear. CDR1 and CDR2 from the germline V gene are ENHRY and SYGVKD. Trimming took off 3 bases at V and 2 bases at J, with 8 bases between the two ends. The CDR3 consists of 13 residues. The CDR3 region has the DNA TGTGCCATCAGTGACTTCCAGGCCTACGAGCAGTACTTC. This gives the protein CAISDFQAYEQYF.

This clonotype showed up just a few times. The chain joins TRBV6-2 or TRBV6-3 to TRBJ2-1; 8 nucleotides match TRBD2. V lost 6 bases to trimming and J lost 3 bases; unmatched junction nucleotides: 13. This CDR3 region has 17 residues. Looked up from germline, CDR1 is MNHEY and CDR2 is SVGEGT. The CDR3 DNA sequence: TGTGCCAGCAGCGACCGGACGAAGCTAGCGGGCTACAATGAGCAGTTCTTC. Translated: CASSDRTKLAGYNEQFF.

The chain has TRBV15 and TRBJ1-4; D ambiguous. CDR1 is LNHNV and CDR2 is YYDKDF in the germline V gene (reference sequence). The CDR3 has 15 amino acids. V was clipped by 1 base and J by 7 bases, with 13 bases between them. The CDR3 loop reads CATSRVSDGSEKLFF. The CDR3 DNA reads as TGTGCCACCAGCAGAGTATCGGACGGGTCTGAAAAACTGTTTTTT.

This clonotype was observed at least ten times. This chain links TRBV28 with TRBJ1-4; D ambiguous. The CDR3 is 13 residues long. Germline V gene sequence: CDR1 MDHEN, CDR2 SYDVKM. V lost 3 bases and J 7 bases, leaving 9 bases between the germline ends. The CDR3 sequence: CASSFETREKLFF. The CDR3 nucleotides are TGTGCCAGCAGTTTCGAGACGCGTGAAAAACTGTTTTTT.

This clonotype was counted many times. The V gene is TRBV15, the J gene TRBJ2-2, with TRBD1 as a possible D gene (5 bases). Looked up from germline, CDR1 is LNHNV and CDR2 is YYDKDF (reference sequence). The CDR3 spans 14 residues. V lost 0 bases, J lost 15 bases, and 17 bases lay in between. The CDR3 nucleotides read TGTGCCACCAGCAGAGATCTGTGGCAGGGTGGTGTGTTTTTT. Translating it yields CATSRDLWQGGVFF.

This clonotype appeared many times. The V gene is TRBV10-3, the J gene TRBJ2-7, with 9 bases matching TRBD1. The CDR3 is 15 residues long. V lost 2 bases to trimming and J lost 1 base; unmatched junction nucleotides: 3. Per the germline V gene, CDR1 is ENHRY and CDR2 is SYGVKD. The CDR3: CAISEPGTGSYEQYF. In DNA form, the CDR3 reads TGTGCCATCAGTGAGCCCGGGACAGGGTCCTACGAGCAGTACTTC.

The rearrangement uses TRBV12-3 or TRBV12-4 and TRBJ2-5; D remains ambiguous. The germline V and J ends were trimmed by 6 bases and 0 bases, with 8 bases remaining between them. This CDR3 has 13 amino acids. This CDR3 is CASSTRYQETQYF. The DNA for the CDR3 is TGTGCCAGCAGCACAAGGTACCAAGAGACCCAGTACTTC.

This clonotype appeared many times. The V and J genes are TRBV20-1 and TRBJ2-3; D could derive from TRBD1 or TRBD2 (6 bases each). Trimming left V 6 bases short and J 5 bases short, with 15 bases between. The CDR3 is made up of 13 amino acids. Germline V gene sequence: CDR1 DFQATT, CDR2 SNEGSKA (reference sequence). CDR3 sequence (DNA): TGCAGTGCCACGGAAGGGGGGCGAGATACGCAGTATTTT. Its protein is CSATEGGRDTQYF.

The V gene is TRBV20-1, the J gene TRBJ2-3, with a tentative D call TRBD2 (6 bases). CDR3 length equals 16 residues. CDR1 DFQATT and CDR2 SNEGSKA come from the germline V gene (reference sequence). Trimming cost V 6 bases and J 4 bases, with 23 bases left between them. The CDR3 coding sequence is TGCAGTGCCCAGAGGAGTATTGCGGGGTTCTCAGATACGCAGTATTTT. The encoded protein is CSAQRSIAGFSDTQYF.

This clonotype turned up a few times. V gene TRBV9 combines with J gene TRBJ1-5; D is unresolved. Trimming left V 4 bases short and J 7 bases short, with 12 bases between. This CDR3 has 13 residues. The germline gives CDR1 SGDLS, CDR2 YYNGEE. CDR3 loop: CASSPEWGQPQHF. CDR3 coding DNA: TGTGCCAGCAGCCCTGAGTGGGGACAGCCCCAGCATTTT.

This clonotype was recorded many times. The chain employs TRBV15 and TRBJ2-7, with 15 bases lining up with TRBD2. Germline CDR1 and CDR2: LNHNV and YYDKDF (reference sequence). CDR3 size: 20 residues. Trimming cost V 0 bases and J 5 bases; bases outside gene matches: 14. The CDR3 bases are TGTGCCACCAGCAGAGATCAATTTGGGACTAGCGGGAGGAGGACTAACGAGCAGTACTTC. The encoded protein is CATSRDQFGTSGRRTNEQYF.

A few counts support this clonotype. This sequence joins TRBV12-3 or TRBV12-4 and TRBJ1-3; D not certain. V lost 2 bases to trimming and J lost 5 bases, with 4 bases between them. The CDR3 loop spans 12 amino acids. The CDR3 DNA is TGTGCCAGCAGTTTAAGCCGAAACACCATATATTTT. Protein: CASSLSRNTIYF.

There are many counts of this clonotype. This rearrangement joins TRBV5-1 to TRBJ2-1; 8 bases are shared with TRBD1. This CDR3 spans 14 amino acids. The V gene's germline CDR1 is SGHRS and CDR2 YFSETQ. With V trimmed by 4 bases and J by 10 bases, 10 bases remained unmatched. Here the CDR3 reads CASSRQGPDREQFF. CDR3 bases: TGCGCCAGCAGCCGACAGGGGCCCGACAGAGAGCAGTTCTTC.

This clonotype was counted at least ten times. The chain joins TRBV29-1 to TRBJ2-1, with D possibly TRBD2 on 5 matching bases. The CDR3 has 12 amino acids. Germline-derived CDR1 and CDR2 are SQVTM and ANQGSEA. V was cut by 6 bases and J by 4 bases, with 10 bases left in between. In DNA form, the CDR3 reads TGCAGCGTGGGAGCCGTTTACAATGAGCAGTTCTTC. Amino acid sequence: CSVGAVYNEQFF.

The J gene is TRBJ2-7, the V gene TRBV6-5; D may match TRBD1 or TRBD2 (6 bases each). The V gene lost 2 bases and the J gene lost 4 bases, with 18 bases spanning the gap. Looked up from germline, CDR1 is MNHEY and CDR2 is SVGAGI. CDR3 size: 16 residues. Written as DNA, the CDR3 is TGTGCCAGCAGTTACGCGGGAACAGGGCAAAAGTACGAGCAGTACTTC. Its protein product is CASSYAGTGQKYEQYF.

This clonotype was found many times. The chain is built from TRBV4-3 and TRBJ2-7, with D tentatively TRBD2 (6 bases). From germline, CDR1 is LGHNA and CDR2 YSLEER. V was pared by 2 bases and J by 1 base, with 12 bases between. The CDR3 covers 15 residues. The CDR3 loop is CASSQSGPPSYEQYF. Here the CDR3 DNA reads TGCGCCAGCAGCCAAAGCGGGCCTCCTTCCTACGAGCAGTACTTC.

The CDR3 region is CASTIGRERGYTF. CDR3 coding DNA: TGTGCCAGCACCATCGGGAGGGAAAGAGGCTACACCTTC. The rearrangement joins TRBV5-6 to TRBJ1-2; D remains unclear. This CDR3 contains 13 residues. The V and J ends lost 6 bases and 8 bases respectively, with 17 bases between them. Germline CDR1 SGHDT, CDR2 YYEEEE. Filled out from reference TRBV5-6 and TRBJ1-2, the complete variable domain reads DAGVTQSPTHLIKTRGQQVTLRCSPKSGHDTVSWYQQALGQGPQFIFQYYEEEERQRGNFPDRFSGHQFPNYSSELNVNALLLGDSALYLCASTIGRERGYTFGSGTRLTVV.